This TCR beta chain was observed in a study of molecular identifiers for immune sequencing clone quantification. As for the study in general: Split five ways in replicates, RNA from roughly 20,000 or 100,000 naive CD8 cells had four portions sequenced.

RNA fractions of 10%, 30% or 50% and about 19,000 to 1,000,000 sorted cells were the source of naive CD8 libraries. Study-wide points: Highly expanded clone sizes could be underestimated through barcode sharing by identical TCR molecules.

Deletions cut 3 bases from V and 1 base from J, with 12 bases between. Germline-derived CDR1 and CDR2 are SGHNT and YENEEA. This CDR3 contains 15 residues. This clonotype was seen a few times. Its matching antigen is unknown. TCRdb re-analysed the PCR reads in MiXCR, keeping a single row per CDR3 protein. Of tens of thousands of distinct CDR3 sequences detected, 15% to 20% appear once; the ten largest clones hold 1.5%. The receptor was derived from a human donor in good health. Some libraries in this study had Jurkat cell RNA spiked in. This rearrangement joins TRBV11-3 to TRBJ2-5; D is undetermined. The sequenced sample was naive CD8+ T cells from blood, with Jurkat cell RNA spiked in. Subset noted: FACS-sorted CD8+CD4-CCR7+CD45RA+ naive T cells. The CDR3 loop reads CASSFRLSPQETQYF. The CDR3 nucleotides are TGTGCCAGCAGCTTCCGACTTAGCCCCCAAGAGACCCAGTACTTC.